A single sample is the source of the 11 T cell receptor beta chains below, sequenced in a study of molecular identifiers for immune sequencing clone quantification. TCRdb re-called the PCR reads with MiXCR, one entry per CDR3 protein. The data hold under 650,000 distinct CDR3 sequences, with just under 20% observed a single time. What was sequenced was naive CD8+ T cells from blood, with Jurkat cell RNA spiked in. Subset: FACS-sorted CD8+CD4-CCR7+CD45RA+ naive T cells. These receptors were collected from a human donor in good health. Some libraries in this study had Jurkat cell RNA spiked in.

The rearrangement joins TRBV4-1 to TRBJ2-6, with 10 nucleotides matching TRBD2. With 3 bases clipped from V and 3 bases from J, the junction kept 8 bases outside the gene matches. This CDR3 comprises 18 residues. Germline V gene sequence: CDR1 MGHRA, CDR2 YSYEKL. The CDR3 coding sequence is TGCGCCAGCAGCCAGATAGCGGGAGGATCCTTTGGGGCCAACGTCCTGACTTTC. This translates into CASSQIAGGSFGANVLTF.

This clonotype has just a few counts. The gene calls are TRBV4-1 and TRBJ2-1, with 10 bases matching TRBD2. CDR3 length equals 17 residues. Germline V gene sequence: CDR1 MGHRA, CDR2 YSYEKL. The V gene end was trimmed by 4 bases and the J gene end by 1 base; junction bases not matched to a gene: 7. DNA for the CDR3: TGCGCCAGCAGCCCTCGGACTAGCGGTAGGTCCTACAATGAGCAGTTCTTC. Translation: CASSPRTSGRSYNEQFF.

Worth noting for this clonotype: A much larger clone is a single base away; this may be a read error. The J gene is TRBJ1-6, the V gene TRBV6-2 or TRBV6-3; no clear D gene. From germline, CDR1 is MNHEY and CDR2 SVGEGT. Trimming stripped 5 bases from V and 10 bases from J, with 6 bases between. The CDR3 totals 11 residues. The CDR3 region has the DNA TGTGCCAGCAGTCTTCCATCACCCCTCCACTTT. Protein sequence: CASSLPSPLHF.

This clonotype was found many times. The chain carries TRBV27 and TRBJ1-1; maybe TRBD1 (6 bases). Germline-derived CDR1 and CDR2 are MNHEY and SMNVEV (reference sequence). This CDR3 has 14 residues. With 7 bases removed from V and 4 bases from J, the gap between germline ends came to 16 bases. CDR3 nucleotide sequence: TGTGCCAGCATGTCTGGGGGCTTGGTCACTGAAGCTTTCTTT. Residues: CASMSGGLVTEAFF.

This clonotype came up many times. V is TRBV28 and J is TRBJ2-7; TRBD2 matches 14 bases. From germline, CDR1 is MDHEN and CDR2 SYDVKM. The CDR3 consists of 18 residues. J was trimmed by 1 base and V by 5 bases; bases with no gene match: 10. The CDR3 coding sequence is TGTGCCAGCAGTCTCTCGACTAGCGGGAGGGCCAAGTCCTACGAGCAGTACTTC. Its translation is CASSLSTSGRAKSYEQYF.

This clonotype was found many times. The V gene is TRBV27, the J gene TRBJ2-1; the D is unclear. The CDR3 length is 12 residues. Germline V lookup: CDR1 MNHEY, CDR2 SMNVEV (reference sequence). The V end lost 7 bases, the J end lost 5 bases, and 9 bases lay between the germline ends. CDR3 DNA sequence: TGTGCCAGCATCGCAGGAGACAATGAGCAGTTCTTC. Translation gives CASIAGDNEQFF.

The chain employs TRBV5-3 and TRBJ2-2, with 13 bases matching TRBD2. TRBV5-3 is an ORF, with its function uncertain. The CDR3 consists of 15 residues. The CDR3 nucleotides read TGTGTCAGCAGCTGGGGACTAGCGGGGTCCGGGGAGCTGTTTTTT. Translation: CVSSWGLAGSGELFF.

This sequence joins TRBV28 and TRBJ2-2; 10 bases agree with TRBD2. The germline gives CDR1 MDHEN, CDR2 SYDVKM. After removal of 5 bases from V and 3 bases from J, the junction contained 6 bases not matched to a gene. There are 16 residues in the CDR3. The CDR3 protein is CASSLLAGWDTGELFF. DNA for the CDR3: TGTGCCAGCAGTCTACTAGCGGGATGGGACACCGGGGAGCTGTTTTTT.

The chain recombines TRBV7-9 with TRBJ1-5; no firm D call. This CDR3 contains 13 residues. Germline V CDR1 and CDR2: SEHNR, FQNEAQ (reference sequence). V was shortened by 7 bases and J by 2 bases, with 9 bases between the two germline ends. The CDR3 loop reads CASTGLGNQPQHF. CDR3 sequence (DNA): TGTGCCAGCACCGGACTAGGCAATCAGCCCCAGCATTTT.

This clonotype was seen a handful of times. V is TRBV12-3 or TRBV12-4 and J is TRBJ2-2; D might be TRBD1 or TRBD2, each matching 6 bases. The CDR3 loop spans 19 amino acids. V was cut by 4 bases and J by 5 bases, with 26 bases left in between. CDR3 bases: TGTGCCAGCAGTTGGTCGGGGCATCTTAGCGGAGGGGGGACCGGGGAGCTGTTTTTT. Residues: CASSWSGHLSGGGTGELFF.

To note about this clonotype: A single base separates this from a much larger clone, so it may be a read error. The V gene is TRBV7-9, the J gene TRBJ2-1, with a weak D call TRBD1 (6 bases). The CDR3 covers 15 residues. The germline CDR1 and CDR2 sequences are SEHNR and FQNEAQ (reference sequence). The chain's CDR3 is CASSLGQVTYNEQSF. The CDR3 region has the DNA TGTGCCAGCAGCTTAGGACAGGTGACCTACAATGAGCAGTCCTTC. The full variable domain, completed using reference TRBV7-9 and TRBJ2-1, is DTGVSQNPRHKITKRGQNVTFRCDPISEHNRLYWYRQTLGQGPEFLTYFQNEAQLEKSRLLSDRFSAERPKGSFSTLEIQRTEQGDSAMYLCASSLGQVTYNEQSFGPGTRLTVL.